This entry is about one T cell receptor beta chain. Its antigen is unknown. The data were taken from a study of blood T cells in healthy people across ages. For the study at large: Per two T cells, about one barcoded beta molecule was captured through template switching. Study results and caveats: When set beside aged donors, long-lived donors presented more naive CD4+ cells and higher diversity.

Isolation of PBMCs gave at least 6.5 million cells per sample. Primers used in a second PCR of about 6 to 12 cycles were a sample-barcoded 5' primer and a J-beta primer mix. TCRdb recomputed calls from the 5' RACE reads with MiXCR, one row per CDR3 protein. The data show hundreds of thousands of distinct CDR3 sequences, 58% seen once. Looked up from germline, CDR1 is DFQATT and CDR2 is SNEGSKA (reference sequence). The germline V and J ends were trimmed by 3 bases and 0 bases, with 8 bases remaining between them. The CDR3 contains 13 residues. V and J are TRBV20-1 and TRBJ1-2, with a weak D call TRBD1 (5 bases). The sample was blood. This TCR was recovered from a man younger than 40 in good health. CDR3 in DNA: TGCAGTGCTAGTGGGGCAGCTAACTATGGCTACACCTTC. Its translation: CSASGAANYGYTF.